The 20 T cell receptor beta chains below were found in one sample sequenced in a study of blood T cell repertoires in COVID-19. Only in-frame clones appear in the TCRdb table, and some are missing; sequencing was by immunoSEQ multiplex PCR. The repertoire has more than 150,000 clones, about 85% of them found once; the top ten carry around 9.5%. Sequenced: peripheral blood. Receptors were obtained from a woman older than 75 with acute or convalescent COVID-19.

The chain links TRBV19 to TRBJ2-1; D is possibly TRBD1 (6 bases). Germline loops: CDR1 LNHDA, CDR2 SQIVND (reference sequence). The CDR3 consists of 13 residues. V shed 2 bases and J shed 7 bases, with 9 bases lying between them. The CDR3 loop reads CASSIQGSNEQFF. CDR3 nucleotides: TGTGCCAGTAGTATACAGGGGTCGAATGAGCAGTTCTTC.

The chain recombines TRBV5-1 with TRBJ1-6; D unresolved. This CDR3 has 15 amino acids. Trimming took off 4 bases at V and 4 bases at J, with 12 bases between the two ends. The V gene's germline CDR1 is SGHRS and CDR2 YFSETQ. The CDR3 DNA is TGCGCCAGCAGCGTGGACTCCTCTTATAATTCACCCCTCCACTTT. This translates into CASSVDSSYNSPLHF.

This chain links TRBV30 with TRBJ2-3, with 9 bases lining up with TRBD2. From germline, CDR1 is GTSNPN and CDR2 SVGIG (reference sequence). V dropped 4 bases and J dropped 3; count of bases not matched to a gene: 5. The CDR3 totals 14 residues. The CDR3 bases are TGTGCCTGGACTAGCGGGGAGTGGACAGATACGCAGTATTTT. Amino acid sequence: CAWTSGEWTDTQYF.

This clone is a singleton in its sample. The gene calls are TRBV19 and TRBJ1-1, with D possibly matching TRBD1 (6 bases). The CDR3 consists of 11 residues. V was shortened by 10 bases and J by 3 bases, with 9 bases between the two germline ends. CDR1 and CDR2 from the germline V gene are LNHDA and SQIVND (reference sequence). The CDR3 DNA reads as TGTGCCACCCAGGGGTACACTGAAGCTTTCTTT. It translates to CATQGYTEAFF.

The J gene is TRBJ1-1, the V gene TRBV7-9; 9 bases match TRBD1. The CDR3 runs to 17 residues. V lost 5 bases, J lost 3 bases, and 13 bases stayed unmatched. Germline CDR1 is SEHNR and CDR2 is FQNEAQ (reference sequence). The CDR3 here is CASSDDRGFTADTEAFF. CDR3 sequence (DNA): TGTGCCAGCAGCGATGACAGGGGGTTCACTGCGGACACTGAAGCTTTCTTT. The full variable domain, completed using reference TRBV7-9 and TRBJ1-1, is DTGVSQNPRHKITKRGQNVTFRCDPISEHNRLYWYRQTLGQGPEFLTYFQNEAQLEKSRLLSDRFSAERPKGSFSTLEIQRTEQGDSAMYLCASSDDRGFTADTEAFFGQGTRLTVV.

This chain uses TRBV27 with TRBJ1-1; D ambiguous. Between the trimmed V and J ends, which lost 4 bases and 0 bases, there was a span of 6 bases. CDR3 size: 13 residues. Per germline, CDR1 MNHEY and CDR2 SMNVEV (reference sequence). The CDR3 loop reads CASSWQMNTEAFF. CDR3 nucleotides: TGTGCCAGCAGTTGGCAGATGAACACTGAAGCTTTCTTT.

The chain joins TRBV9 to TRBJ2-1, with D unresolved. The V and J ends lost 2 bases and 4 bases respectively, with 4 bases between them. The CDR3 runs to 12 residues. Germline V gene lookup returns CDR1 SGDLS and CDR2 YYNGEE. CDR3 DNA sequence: TGTGCCAGCAGCGTTTCTTACAATGAGCAGTTCTTC. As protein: CASSVSYNEQFF.

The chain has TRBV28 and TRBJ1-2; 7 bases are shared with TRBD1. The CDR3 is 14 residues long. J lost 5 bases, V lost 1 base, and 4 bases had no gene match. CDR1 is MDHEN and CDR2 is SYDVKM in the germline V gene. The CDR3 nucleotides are TGTGCCAGCAGTTTATTTTCCAGGGGGTATGGCTACACCTTC. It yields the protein CASSLFSRGYGYTF.

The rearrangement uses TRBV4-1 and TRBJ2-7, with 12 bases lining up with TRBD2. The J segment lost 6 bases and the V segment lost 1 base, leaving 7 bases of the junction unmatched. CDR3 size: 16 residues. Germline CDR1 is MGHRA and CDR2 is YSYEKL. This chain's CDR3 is CASSQGSLAGGSEQYF. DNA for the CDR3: TGCGCCAGCAGCCAAGGGAGTCTAGCGGGAGGGAGCGAGCAGTACTTC.

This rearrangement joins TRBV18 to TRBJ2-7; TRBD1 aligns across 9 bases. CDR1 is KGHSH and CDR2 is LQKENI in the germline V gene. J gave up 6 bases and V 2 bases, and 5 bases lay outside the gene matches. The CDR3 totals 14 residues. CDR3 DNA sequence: TGTGCCAGCTCACCAAGACAGGGGGAGCTCGAGCAGTACTTC. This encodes CASSPRQGELEQYF.

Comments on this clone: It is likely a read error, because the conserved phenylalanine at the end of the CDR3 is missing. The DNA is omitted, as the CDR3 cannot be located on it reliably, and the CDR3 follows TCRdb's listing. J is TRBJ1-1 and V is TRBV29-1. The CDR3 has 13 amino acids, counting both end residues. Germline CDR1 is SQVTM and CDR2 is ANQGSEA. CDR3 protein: CSVEESPEGRVSL.

CDR3 loop: CSVMTINSYEQYF. CDR3 nucleotides: TGCAGCGTCATGACTATAAACTCCTACGAGCAGTACTTC. The gene calls are TRBV29-1 and TRBJ2-7; perhaps TRBD2 as D (5 bases). This CDR3 is built from 13 residues. Trimming removed 6 bases from V and 0 bases from J, with 12 bases in between. Germline V gene data show CDR1 as SQVTM and CDR2 as ANQGSEA.

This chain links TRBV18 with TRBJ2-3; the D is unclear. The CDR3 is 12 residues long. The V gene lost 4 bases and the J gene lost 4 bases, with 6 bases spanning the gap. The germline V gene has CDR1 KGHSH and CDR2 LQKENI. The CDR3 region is CASSLLSDTQYF. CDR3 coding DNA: TGTGCCAGCTCACTCCTATCAGATACGCAGTATTTT.

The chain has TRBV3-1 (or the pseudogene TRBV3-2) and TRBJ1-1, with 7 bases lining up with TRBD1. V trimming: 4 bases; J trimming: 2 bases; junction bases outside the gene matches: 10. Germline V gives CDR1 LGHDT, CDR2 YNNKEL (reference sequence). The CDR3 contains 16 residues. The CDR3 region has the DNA TGTGCCAGCAGCCCTAGGACAGGTCAATTTAACACTGAAGCTTTCTTT. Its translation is CASSPRTGQFNTEAFF.

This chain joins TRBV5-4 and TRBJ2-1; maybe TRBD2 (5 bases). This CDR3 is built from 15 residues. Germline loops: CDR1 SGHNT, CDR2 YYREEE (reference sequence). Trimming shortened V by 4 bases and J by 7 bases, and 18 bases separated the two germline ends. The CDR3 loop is CASSLYPLAVNEQFF. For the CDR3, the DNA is TGTGCCAGCAGCCTCTACCCCCTAGCCGTGAATGAGCAGTTCTTC. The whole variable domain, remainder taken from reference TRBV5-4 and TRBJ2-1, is ETGVTQSPTHLIKTRGQQVTLRCSSQSGHNTVSWYQQALGQGPQFIFQYYREEENGRGNFPPRFSGLQFPNYSSELNVNALELDDSALYLCASSLYPLAVNEQFFGPGTRLTVL.

The DNA of the CDR3 is TGTGCCAGCAGCCAACCGGGGGGGCTCCAAGAGACCCAGTACTTC. Protein sequence: CASSQPGGLQETQYF. The V call is TRBV3-1 (or the pseudogene TRBV3-2), the J call TRBJ2-5; 8 nucleotides agree with TRBD2. The CDR3 consists of 15 residues. The germline V gene encodes CDR1 LGHDT and CDR2 YNNKEL (reference sequence). The junction had 3 bases not matched to a gene; V was cut back by 2 bases and J by 1 base.

As DNA, the CDR3 is TGTGCCTGGAGTGTAAAACACGACTATGGCTACACCTTC. It specifies CAWSVKHDYGYTF. This chain joins TRBV30 and TRBJ1-2; D is ambiguous. Trimming took off 0 bases at V and 3 bases at J, with 8 bases between the two ends. The CDR3 loop spans 13 amino acids. Germline lookup yields CDR1 GTSNPN and CDR2 SVGIG (reference sequence).

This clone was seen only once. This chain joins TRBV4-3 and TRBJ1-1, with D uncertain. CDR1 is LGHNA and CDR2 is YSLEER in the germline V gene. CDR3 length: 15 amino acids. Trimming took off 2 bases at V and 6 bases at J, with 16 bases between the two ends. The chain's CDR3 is CASSQSRPSTPEAFF. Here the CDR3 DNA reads TGCGCCAGCAGCCAATCCAGGCCCTCAACCCCTGAAGCTTTCTTT.

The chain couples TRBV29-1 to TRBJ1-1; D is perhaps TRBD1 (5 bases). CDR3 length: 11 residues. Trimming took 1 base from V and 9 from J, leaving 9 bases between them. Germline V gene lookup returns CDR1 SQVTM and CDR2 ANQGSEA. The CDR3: CSVEVRQQAFF. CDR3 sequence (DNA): TGCAGCGTTGAAGTTCGACAGCAAGCTTTCTTT.

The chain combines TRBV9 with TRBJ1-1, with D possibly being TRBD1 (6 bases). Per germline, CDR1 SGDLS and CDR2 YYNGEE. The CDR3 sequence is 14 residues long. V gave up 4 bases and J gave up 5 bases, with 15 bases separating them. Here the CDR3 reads CASSTLGGPTEAFF. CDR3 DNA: TGTGCCAGCAGCACTTTAGGGGGTCCGACTGAAGCTTTCTTT.